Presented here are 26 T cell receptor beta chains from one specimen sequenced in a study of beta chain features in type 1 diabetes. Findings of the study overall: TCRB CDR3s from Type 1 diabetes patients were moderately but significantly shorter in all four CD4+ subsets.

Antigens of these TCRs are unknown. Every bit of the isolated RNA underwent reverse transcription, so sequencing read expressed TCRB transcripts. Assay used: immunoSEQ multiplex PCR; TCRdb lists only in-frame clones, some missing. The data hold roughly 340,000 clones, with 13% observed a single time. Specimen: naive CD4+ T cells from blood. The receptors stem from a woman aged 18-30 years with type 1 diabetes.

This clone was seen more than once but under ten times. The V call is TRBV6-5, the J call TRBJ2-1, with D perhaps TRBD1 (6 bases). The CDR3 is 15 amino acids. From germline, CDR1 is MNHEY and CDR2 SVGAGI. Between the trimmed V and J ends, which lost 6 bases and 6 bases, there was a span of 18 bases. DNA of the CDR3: TGTGCCAGCAGCTACGGGACACCCATACGCAATGAGCAGTTCTTC. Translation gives CASSYGTPIRNEQFF.

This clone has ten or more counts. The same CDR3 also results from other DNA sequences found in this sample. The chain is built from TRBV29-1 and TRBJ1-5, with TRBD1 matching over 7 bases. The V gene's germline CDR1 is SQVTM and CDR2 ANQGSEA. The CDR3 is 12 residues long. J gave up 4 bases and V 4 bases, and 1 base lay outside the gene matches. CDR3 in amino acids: CSVGQGNQPQHF. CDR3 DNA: TGCAGCGTTGGACAGGGTAATCAGCCCCAGCATTTT.

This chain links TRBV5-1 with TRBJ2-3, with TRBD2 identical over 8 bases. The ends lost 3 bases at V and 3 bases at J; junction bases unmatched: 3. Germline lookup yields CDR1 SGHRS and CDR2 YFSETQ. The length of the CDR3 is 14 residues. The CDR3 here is CASSSGTRTDTQYF. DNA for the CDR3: TGCGCCAGCAGCTCCGGGACTAGGACAGATACGCAGTATTTT.

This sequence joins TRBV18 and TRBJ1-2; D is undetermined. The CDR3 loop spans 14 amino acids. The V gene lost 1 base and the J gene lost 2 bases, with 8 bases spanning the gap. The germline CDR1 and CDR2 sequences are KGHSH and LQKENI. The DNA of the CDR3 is TGTGCCAGCTCACCACAGTCGGAGAACTATGGCTACACCTTC. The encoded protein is CASSPQSENYGYTF.

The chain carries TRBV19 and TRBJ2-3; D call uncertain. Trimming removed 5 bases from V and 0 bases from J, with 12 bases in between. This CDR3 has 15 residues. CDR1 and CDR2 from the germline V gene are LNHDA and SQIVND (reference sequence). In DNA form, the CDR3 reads TGTGCCAGTAGTCAACGTAGCCCAAGCACAGATACGCAGTATTTT. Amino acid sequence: CASSQRSPSTDTQYF.

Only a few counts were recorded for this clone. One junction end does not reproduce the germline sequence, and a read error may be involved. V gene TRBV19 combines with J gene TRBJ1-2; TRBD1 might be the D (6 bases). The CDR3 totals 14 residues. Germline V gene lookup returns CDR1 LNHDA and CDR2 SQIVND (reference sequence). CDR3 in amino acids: CASSLDSDSYGYTF. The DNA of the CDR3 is TGTGCCAGTAGTCTAGATTCGGACAGCTATGGCTACACCTTC.

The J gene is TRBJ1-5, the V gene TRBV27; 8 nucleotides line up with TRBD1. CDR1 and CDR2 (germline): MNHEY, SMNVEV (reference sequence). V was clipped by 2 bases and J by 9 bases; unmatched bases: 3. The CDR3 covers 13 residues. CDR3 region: CASSLVGQGPQHF. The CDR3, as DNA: TGTGCCAGCAGTTTAGTAGGACAGGGGCCCCAGCATTTT.

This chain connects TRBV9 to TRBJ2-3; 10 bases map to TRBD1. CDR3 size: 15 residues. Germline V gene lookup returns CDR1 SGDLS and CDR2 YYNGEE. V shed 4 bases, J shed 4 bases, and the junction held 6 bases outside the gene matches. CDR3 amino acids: CASSTRTGGADTQYF. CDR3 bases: TGTGCCAGCAGCACCCGGACAGGGGGTGCAGATACGCAGTATTTT.

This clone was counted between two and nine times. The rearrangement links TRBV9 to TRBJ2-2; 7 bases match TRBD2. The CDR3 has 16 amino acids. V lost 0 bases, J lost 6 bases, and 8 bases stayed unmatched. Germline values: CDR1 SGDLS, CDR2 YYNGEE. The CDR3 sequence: CASSVEARAGPGELFF. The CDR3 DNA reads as TGTGCCAGCAGCGTAGAGGCTCGAGCGGGACCCGGGGAGCTGTTTTTT.

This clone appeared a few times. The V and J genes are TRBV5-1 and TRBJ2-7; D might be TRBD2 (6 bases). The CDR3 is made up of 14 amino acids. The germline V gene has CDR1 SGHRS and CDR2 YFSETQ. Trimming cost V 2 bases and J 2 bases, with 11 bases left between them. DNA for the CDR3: TGCGCCAGCAGCTTCAACGGGAGCCCCTACGAGCAGTACTTC. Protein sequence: CASSFNGSPYEQYF. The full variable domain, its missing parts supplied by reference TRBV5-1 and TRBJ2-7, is KAGVTQTPRYLIKTRGQQVTLSCSPISGHRSVSWYQQTPGQGLQFLFEYFSETQRNKGNFPGRFSGRQFSNSRSEMNVSTLELGDSALYLCASSFNGSPYEQYFGPGTRLTVT.

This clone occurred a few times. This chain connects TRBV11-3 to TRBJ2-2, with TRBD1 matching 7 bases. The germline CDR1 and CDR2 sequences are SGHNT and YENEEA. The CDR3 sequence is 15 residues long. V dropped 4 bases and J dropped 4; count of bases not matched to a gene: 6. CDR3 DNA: TGTGCCAGCAGCTCTAGACAGGGTGTCACCGGGGAGCTGTTTTTT. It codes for CASSSRQGVTGELFF. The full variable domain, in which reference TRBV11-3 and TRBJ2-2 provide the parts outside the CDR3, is EAGVVQSPRYKIIEKKQPVAFWCNPISGHNTLYWYLQNLGQGPELLIRYENEEAVDDSQLPKDRFSAERLKGVDSTLKIQPAELGDSAVYLCASSSRQGVTGELFFGEGSRLTVL.

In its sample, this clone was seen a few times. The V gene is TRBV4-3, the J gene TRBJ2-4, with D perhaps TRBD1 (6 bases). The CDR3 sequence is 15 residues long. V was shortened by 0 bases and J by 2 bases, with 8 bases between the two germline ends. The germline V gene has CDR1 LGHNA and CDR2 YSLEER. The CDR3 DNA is TGCGCCAGCAGCCAAGATGGGACATCCAAAAACATTCAGTACTTC. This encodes CASSQDGTSKNIQYF.

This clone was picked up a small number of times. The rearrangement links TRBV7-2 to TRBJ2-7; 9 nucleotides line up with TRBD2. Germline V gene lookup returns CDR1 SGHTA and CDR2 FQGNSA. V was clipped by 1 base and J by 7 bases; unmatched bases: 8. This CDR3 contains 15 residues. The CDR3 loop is CASSLEALAGLEQYV. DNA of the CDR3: TGTGCCAGCAGCTTAGAGGCTCTAGCGGGACTGGAGCAGTACGTC.

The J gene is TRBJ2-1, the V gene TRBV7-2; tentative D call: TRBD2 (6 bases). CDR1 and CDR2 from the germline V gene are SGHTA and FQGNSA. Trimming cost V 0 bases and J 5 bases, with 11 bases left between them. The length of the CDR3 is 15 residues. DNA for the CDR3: TGTGCCAGCAGCTTAGCTTCTAGCGTGCACAATGAGCAGTTCTTC. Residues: CASSLASSVHNEQFF.

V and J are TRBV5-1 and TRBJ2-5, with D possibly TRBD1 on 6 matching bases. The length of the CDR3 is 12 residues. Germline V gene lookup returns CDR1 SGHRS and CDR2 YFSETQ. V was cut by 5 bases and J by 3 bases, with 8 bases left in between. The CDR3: CASRGGKETQYF. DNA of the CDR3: TGCGCCAGCAGAGGGGGAAAAGAGACCCAGTACTTC.

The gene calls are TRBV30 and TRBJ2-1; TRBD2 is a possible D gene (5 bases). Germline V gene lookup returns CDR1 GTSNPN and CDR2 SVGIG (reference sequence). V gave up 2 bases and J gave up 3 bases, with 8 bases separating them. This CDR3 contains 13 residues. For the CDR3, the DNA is TGTGCCTGGAGTACCGGGGACTACAATGAGCAGTTCTTC. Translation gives CAWSTGDYNEQFF.

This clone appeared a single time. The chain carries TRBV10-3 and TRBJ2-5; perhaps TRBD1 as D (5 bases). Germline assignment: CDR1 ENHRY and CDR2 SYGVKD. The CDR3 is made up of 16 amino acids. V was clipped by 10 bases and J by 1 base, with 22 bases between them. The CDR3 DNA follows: TGTGCCACTCGCTATGGCCAAGGGGCTTCCCAAGAGACCCAGTACTTC. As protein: CATRYGQGASQETQYF.

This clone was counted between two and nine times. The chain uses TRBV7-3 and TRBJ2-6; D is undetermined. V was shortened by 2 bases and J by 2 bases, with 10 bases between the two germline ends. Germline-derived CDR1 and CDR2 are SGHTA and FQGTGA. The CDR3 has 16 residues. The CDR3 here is CASSLLGLTGANVLTF. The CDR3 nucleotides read TGTGCCAGCAGCTTACTAGGATTGACTGGGGCCAACGTCCTGACTTTC.

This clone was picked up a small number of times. The CDR3 is CAWDRMAGNTIYF. The CDR3 coding sequence is TGTGCCTGGGACAGGATGGCAGGAAACACCATATATTTT. The chain is built from TRBV30 and TRBJ1-3; maybe TRBD1 (6 bases). Germline lookup yields CDR1 GTSNPN and CDR2 SVGIG (reference sequence). Trimming took off 5 bases at V and 4 bases at J, with 12 bases between the two ends. The CDR3 covers 13 residues.

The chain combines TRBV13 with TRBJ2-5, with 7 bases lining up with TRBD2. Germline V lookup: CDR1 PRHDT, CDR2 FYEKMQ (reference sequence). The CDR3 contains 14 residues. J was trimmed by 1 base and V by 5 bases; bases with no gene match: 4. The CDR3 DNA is TGTGCCAGCAGCCTCGCGGGGGTCCAAGAGACCCAGTACTTC. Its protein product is CASSLAGVQETQYF.

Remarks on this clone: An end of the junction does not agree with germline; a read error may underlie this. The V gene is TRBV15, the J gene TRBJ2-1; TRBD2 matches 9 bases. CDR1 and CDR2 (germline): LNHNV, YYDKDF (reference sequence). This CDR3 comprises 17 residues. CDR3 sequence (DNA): TGTGCCACCAGCAGAGACCCAGCTCCGCGCGGGAGGGCTTATAGAGTCTTC. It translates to CATSRDPAPRGRAYRVF.

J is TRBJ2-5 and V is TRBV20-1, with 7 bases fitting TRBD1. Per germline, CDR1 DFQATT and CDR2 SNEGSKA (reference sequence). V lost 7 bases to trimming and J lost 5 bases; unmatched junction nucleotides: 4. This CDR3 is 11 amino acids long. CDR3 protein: CSGVRGETQYF. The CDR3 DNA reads TGCAGTGGGGTCAGGGGGGAGACCCAGTACTTC.

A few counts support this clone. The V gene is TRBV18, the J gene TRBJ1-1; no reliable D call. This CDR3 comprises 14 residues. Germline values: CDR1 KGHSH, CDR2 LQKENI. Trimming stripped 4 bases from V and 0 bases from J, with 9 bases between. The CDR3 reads CASSRGQMNTEAFF. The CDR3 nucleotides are TGTGCCAGCTCACGCGGGCAGATGAACACTGAAGCTTTCTTT. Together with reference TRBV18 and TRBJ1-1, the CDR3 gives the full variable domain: NAGVMQNPRHLVRRRGQEARLRCSPMKGHSHVYWYRQLPEEGLKFMVYLQKENIIDESGMPKERFSAEFPKEGPSILRIQQVVRGDSAAYFCASSRGQMNTEAFFGQGTRLTVV.

CDR3 coding DNA: TGTGCCAGCAGTCTGAGGCTAGCGGGAACCTACGAGCAGTACTTC. Translating it yields CASSLRLAGTYEQYF. The rearrangement joins TRBV28 to TRBJ2-7; 9 bases are a match to TRBD2. The V gene's germline CDR1 is MDHEN and CDR2 SYDVKM. Trimming removed 5 bases from V and 2 bases from J; junction bases left unmatched: 7. The CDR3 is made up of 15 amino acids. Combining the CDR3 with reference TRBV28 and TRBJ2-7 gives the whole variable domain DVKVTQSSRYLVKRTGEKVFLECVQDMDHENMFWYRQDPGLGLRLIYFSYDVKMKEKGDIPEGYSVSREKKERFSLILESASTNQTSMYLCASSLRLAGTYEQYFGPGTRLTVT.

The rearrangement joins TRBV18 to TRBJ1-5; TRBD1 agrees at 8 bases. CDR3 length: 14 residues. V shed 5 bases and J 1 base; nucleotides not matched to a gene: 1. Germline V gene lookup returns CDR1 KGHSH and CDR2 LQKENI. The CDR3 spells CASSRTGSNQPQHF. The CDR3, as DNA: TGTGCCAGCTCAAGGACAGGGAGCAATCAGCCCCAGCATTTT. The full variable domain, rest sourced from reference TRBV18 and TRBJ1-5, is NAGVMQNPRHLVRRRGQEARLRCSPMKGHSHVYWYRQLPEEGLKFMVYLQKENIIDESGMPKERFSAEFPKEGPSILRIQQVVRGDSAAYFCASSRTGSNQPQHFGDGTRLSIL.

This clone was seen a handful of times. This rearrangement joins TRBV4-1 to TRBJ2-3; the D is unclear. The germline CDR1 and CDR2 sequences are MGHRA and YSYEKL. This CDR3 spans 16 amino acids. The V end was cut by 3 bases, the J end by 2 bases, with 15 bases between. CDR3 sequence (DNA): TGCGCCAGCAGCCATGTCACGGTTAGAACCACAGATACGCAGTATTTT. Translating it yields CASSHVTVRTTDTQYF.